These 21 T cell receptor beta chains came from one sample sequenced in a study of T-cell reconstitution after alpha-beta-depleted transplantation in children. TCRbeta library construction was performed incorporating unique molecular identifiers. TCRdb re-derived calls from the PCR reads in MiXCR, one entry per CDR3 protein. The sample lists a few hundred thousand distinct CDR3 sequences, roughly a quarter seen once, with under 45% in the top ten. This sample comprised PBMCs, obtained before TCRalphabeta/CD19-depleted stem cell transplant. Source of these receptors: a boy under three years old with Wiskott-Aldrich syndrome, due to receive a stem cell transplant.

This clonotype has a count of ten or more. The CDR3 loop is CASSSGNNEQFF. CDR3 sequence (DNA): TGCGCCAGCAGCTCAGGAAACAATGAGCAGTTCTTC. The J gene is TRBJ2-1, the V gene TRBV5-1; no reliable D call. Germline CDR1 SGHRS, CDR2 YFSETQ. The CDR3 is made up of 12 amino acids. V lost 3 bases to trimming and J lost 5 bases, with 6 bases between them.

This rearrangement joins TRBV5-1 to TRBJ2-6; TRBD1 aligns across 8 bases. Trimming at V came to 2 bases and at J to 0 bases, leaving 7 bases not matched to a gene. The CDR3 consists of 18 residues. CDR1 is SGHRS, CDR2 YFSETQ, per germline. The CDR3: CASSFSGTGYSGANVLTF. CDR3 DNA: TGCGCCAGCAGCTTCTCCGGGACAGGATACTCTGGGGCCAACGTCCTGACTTTC.

This clonotype was detected only a few times. V usage is TRBV11-2 and J usage is TRBJ2-5, with a tentative D call TRBD1 (6 bases). From germline, CDR1 is SGHAT and CDR2 FQNNGV. Deletions cut 4 bases from V and 5 bases from J, with 17 bases between. This CDR3 region has 15 residues. The CDR3 spells CASSSPGAEGETQYF. CDR3 nucleotides: TGTGCCAGCAGCTCCCCAGGGGCCGAAGGGGAGACCCAGTACTTC.

The J gene is TRBJ2-2, the V gene TRBV9, with D possibly called TRBD1 or TRBD2 (6 bases each). The germline CDR1 and CDR2 sequences are SGDLS and YYNGEE. Deletions cut 5 bases from V and 1 base from J, with 9 bases between. The length of the CDR3 is 14 residues. CDR3 sequence: CASSGGGNTGELFF. As DNA, the CDR3 is TGTGCCAGCAGTGGAGGGGGGAACACCGGGGAGCTGTTTTTT. Full variable domain (outside the CDR3, taken from reference TRBV9 and TRBJ2-2): DSGVTQTPKHLITATGQRVTLRCSPRSGDLSVYWYQQSLDQGLQFLIQYYNGEERAKGNILERFSAQQFPDLHSELNLSSLELGDSALYFCASSGGGNTGELFFGEGSRLTVL.

V and J are TRBV2 and TRBJ1-6, with 7 bases lining up with TRBD1. The CDR3 runs 14 residues. CDR1 SNHLY and CDR2 FYNNEI come from the germline V gene. V trimming: 6 bases; J trimming: 7 bases; junction bases outside the gene matches: 6. The CDR3 loop is CASRLDRSNSPLHF. The CDR3 bases are TGTGCCAGCAGGTTGGACAGGTCAAATTCACCCCTCCACTTT.

The rearrangement uses TRBV5-1 and TRBJ2-3; D is unclear. V was pared by 1 base and J by 4 bases, with 7 bases between. CDR1 and CDR2 from the germline V gene are SGHRS and YFSETQ. The CDR3 runs to 13 residues. The CDR3, as DNA: TGCGCCAGCAGCTTGTTTTCTGCAGATACGCAGTATTTT. Protein sequence: CASSLFSADTQYF.

This sequence joins TRBV11-2 and TRBJ1-5, with no clear D. Germline V lookup: CDR1 SGHAT, CDR2 FQNNGV. The length of the CDR3 is 15 residues. Deletions cut 3 bases from V and 3 bases from J, with 12 bases between. CDR3 in amino acids: CASSLVNGPNQPQHF. The CDR3 DNA sequence: TGTGCCAGCAGCTTGGTCAACGGGCCCAATCAGCCCCAGCATTTT.

This clonotype was found a few times. J is TRBJ2-1 and V is TRBV24-1; 7 nucleotides line up with TRBD2. V lost 3 bases, J lost 6 bases, and 4 bases stayed unmatched. Germline values: CDR1 KGHDR, CDR2 SFDVKD. The CDR3 spans 14 residues. The CDR3 nucleotides are TGTGCCACCAGTGATACGACTAGCTCCAATGAGCAGTTCTTC. This sequence encodes CATSDTTSSNEQFF.

The gene calls are TRBV6-5 and TRBJ2-5, with 12 positions matching TRBD2. Looked up from germline, CDR1 is MNHEY and CDR2 is SVGAGI. The CDR3 runs 16 residues. Trimming cost V 4 bases and J 4 bases; bases outside gene matches: 7. CDR3 coding DNA: TGTGCCAGCAGTTCCACTCCGGGACTAGCGGGAGAGACCCAGTACTTC. Its protein product is CASSSTPGLAGETQYF.

This rearrangement joins TRBV24-1 to TRBJ2-3, with a possible D match to TRBD1 (5 bases). Germline V gene sequence: CDR1 KGHDR, CDR2 SFDVKD. V shed 1 base and J shed 6 bases, with 13 bases lying between them. The length of the CDR3 is 15 residues. This CDR3 reads CATSDFGIGVDTQYF. The CDR3 bases are TGTGCCACCAGTGATTTTGGTATAGGGGTCGATACGCAGTATTTT.

The chain recombines TRBV5-1 with TRBJ1-1, with 8 bases identical to TRBD1. This CDR3 has 15 residues. CDR1 SGHRS and CDR2 YFSETQ come from the germline V gene. The J segment lost 4 bases and the V segment lost 4 bases, leaving 9 bases of the junction unmatched. CDR3 sequence: CASSVPGGRGTEAFF. CDR3 nucleotides: TGCGCCAGCAGCGTGCCAGGGGGCAGGGGCACTGAAGCTTTCTTT.

A few counts support this clonotype. The rearrangement links TRBV10-3 to TRBJ2-3; 10 nucleotides match TRBD2. Looked up from germline, CDR1 is ENHRY and CDR2 is SYGVKD. Unmatched junction bases numbered 7, after V lost 6 bases and J lost 1 base. The CDR3 is 16 residues long. The CDR3 coding sequence is TGTGCCATCAGCTCACTAGCGGGACCGGGCACAGATACGCAGTATTTT. It encodes CAISSLAGPGTDTQYF.

This chain links TRBV5-1 with TRBJ2-6; D is uncertain. From germline, CDR1 is SGHRS and CDR2 YFSETQ. V shed 3 bases and J shed 2 bases, with 12 bases lying between them. The CDR3 contains 16 residues. The CDR3 here is CASSSTARAGANVLTF. CDR3 bases: TGCGCCAGCAGCTCTACCGCAAGGGCTGGGGCCAACGTCCTGACTTTC.

The V call is TRBV15, the J call TRBJ2-1; 11 nucleotides align to TRBD2. Per germline, CDR1 LNHNV and CDR2 YYDKDF (reference sequence). J lost 6 bases, V lost 0 bases, and 7 bases had no gene match. The CDR3 spans 17 residues. CDR3 residues: CATSRDQWLAGGNEQFF. The CDR3 coding sequence is TGTGCCACCAGCAGAGATCAATGGCTAGCGGGAGGCAATGAGCAGTTCTTC.

This sequence joins TRBV27 and TRBJ2-2; 7 positions agree with TRBD2. The germline V gene has CDR1 MNHEY and CDR2 SMNVEV (reference sequence). This CDR3 is 16 amino acids long. The J segment lost 5 bases and the V segment lost 0 bases, leaving 6 bases of the junction unmatched. The CDR3 is CASSLSAGVDTGELFF. The CDR3 nucleotides are TGTGCCAGCAGTTTATCCGCGGGAGTGGATACCGGGGAGCTGTTTTTT.

The genes are TRBV5-1 and TRBJ2-1; D might be TRBD1 or TRBD2, each matching 5 bases. The V end was cut by 4 bases, the J end by 1 base, with 12 bases between. This CDR3 comprises 15 residues. From germline, CDR1 is SGHRS and CDR2 YFSETQ. CDR3 DNA sequence: TGCGCCAGCAGCCCCGGGACGGCTTCCTACAATGAGCAGTTCTTC. The encoded protein is CASSPGTASYNEQFF.

This clonotype appeared a few times. CDR3 residues: CASSFLRWPSGGSSYTF. The CDR3 region has the DNA TGTGCCAGCAGTTTCCTCCGGTGGCCCTCAGGGGGCTCGAGCTACACCTTC. This chain connects TRBV12-3 or TRBV12-4 to TRBJ1-2, with 8 positions matching TRBD1. The CDR3 sequence is 17 residues long. V shed 3 bases, J shed 9 bases, and the junction held 18 bases outside the gene matches.

A note on this clonotype: The germline gene is not matched at one end of the junction; a read error may be the cause. The chain links TRBV5-1 to TRBJ2-1; D not resolved. Germline V CDR1 and CDR2: SGHRS, YFSETQ. The CDR3 loop spans 13 amino acids. The CDR3 DNA reads as TGCGCCAGCAGCTTGGCCGCTTACACTGAGCAGTTCTTC. Amino acids: CASSLAAYTEQFF.

V usage is TRBV5-1 and J usage is TRBJ2-1, with 8 bases matching TRBD2. This CDR3 comprises 16 residues. J lost 6 bases, V lost 0 bases, and 8 bases had no gene match. The germline CDR1 and CDR2 sequences are SGHRS and YFSETQ. Here the CDR3 DNA reads TGCGCCAGCAGCTTGGCTGGGAGCGGGAGTTTCAATGAGCAGTTCTTC. Amino acid sequence: CASSLAGSGSFNEQFF.

The chain joins TRBV27 to TRBJ2-2, with a possible D match to TRBD1 (6 bases). V was shortened by 3 bases and J by 2 bases, with 13 bases between the two germline ends. Germline V gene lookup returns CDR1 MNHEY and CDR2 SMNVEV (reference sequence). There are 16 residues in the CDR3. CDR3 in DNA: TGTGCCAGCAGTTTTGTGAGGACAGCTAACACCGGGGAGCTGTTTTTT. Protein: CASSFVRTANTGELFF.

The chain is built from TRBV5-1 and TRBJ2-1; no reliable D call. CDR1 SGHRS and CDR2 YFSETQ come from the germline V gene. The germline V and J ends were trimmed by 2 bases and 9 bases, with 12 bases remaining between them. This CDR3 is 13 amino acids long. The CDR3 DNA is TGCGCCAGCAGCTTAGACCCCCTTGGTGAGCAGTTCTTC. This sequence encodes CASSLDPLGEQFF.